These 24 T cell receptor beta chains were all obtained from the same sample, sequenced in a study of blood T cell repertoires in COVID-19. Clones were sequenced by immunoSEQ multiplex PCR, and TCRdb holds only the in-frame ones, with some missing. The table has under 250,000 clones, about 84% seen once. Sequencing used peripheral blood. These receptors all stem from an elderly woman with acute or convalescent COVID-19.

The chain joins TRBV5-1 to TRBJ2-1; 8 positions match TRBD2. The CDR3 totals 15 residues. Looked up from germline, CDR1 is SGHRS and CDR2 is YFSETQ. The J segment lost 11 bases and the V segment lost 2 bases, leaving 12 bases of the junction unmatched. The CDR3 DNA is TGCGCCAGCAGCTTTAGCGGGACGGGGGTAAATCAGCAGTTCTTC. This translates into CASSFSGTGVNQQFF. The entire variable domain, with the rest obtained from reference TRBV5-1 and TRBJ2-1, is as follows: KAGVTQTPRYLIKTRGQQVTLSCSPISGHRSVSWYQQTPGQGLQFLFEYFSETQRNKGNFPGRFSGRQFSNSRSEMNVSTLELGDSALYLCASSFSGTGVNQQFFGPGTRLTVL.

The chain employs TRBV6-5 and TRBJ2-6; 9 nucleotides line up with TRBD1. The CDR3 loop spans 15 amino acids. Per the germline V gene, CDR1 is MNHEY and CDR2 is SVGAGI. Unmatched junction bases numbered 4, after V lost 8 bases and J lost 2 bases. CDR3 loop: CASGTGGAGANVLTF. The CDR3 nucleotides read TGTGCCAGCGGAACAGGGGGCGCTGGGGCCAACGTCCTGACTTTC.

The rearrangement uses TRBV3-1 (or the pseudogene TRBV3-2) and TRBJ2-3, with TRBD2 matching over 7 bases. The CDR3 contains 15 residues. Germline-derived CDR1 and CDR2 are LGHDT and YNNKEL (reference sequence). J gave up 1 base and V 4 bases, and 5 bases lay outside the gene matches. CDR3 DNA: TGTGCCAGCAGCCCATATCGGGGGGGCACAGATACGCAGTATTTT. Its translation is CASSPYRGGTDTQYF.

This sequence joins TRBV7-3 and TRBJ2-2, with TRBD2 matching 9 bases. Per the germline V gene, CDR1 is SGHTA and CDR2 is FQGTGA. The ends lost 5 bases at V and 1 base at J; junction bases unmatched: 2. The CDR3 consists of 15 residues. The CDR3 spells CASSLAGQNTGELFF. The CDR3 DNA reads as TGTGCCAGCAGCCTAGCGGGACAGAACACCGGGGAGCTGTTTTTT.

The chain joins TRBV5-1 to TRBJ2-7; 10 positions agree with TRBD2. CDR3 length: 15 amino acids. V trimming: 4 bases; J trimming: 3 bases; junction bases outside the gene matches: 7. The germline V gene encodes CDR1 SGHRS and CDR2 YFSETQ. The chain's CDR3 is CASSPSGGKGYEQYF. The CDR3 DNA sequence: TGCGCCAGCAGCCCTAGCGGGGGCAAAGGCTACGAGCAGTACTTC.

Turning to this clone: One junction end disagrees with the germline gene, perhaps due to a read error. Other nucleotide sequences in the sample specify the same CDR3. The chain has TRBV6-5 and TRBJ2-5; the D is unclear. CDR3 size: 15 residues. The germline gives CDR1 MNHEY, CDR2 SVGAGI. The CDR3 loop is CASSYSMAADETQYF. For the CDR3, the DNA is TGTGCCAGCAGCTACTCGATGGCGGCTGATGAGACCCAGTACTTC.

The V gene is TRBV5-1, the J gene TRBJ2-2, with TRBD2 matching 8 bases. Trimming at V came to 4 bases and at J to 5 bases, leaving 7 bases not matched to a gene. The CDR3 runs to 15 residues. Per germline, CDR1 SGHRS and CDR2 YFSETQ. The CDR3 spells CASSPGLVGTGELFF. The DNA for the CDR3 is TGCGCCAGCAGCCCGGGACTAGTGGGTACCGGGGAGCTGTTTTTT.

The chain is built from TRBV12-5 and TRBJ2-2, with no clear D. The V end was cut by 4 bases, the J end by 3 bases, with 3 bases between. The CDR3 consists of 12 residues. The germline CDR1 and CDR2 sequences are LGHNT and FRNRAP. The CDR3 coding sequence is TGTGCTAGTGGTTACTACACCGGGGAGCTGTTTTTT. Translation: CASGYYTGELFF. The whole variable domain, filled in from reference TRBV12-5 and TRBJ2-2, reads DARVTQTPRHKVTEMGQEVTMRCQPILGHNTVFWYRQTMMQGLELLAYFRNRAPLDDSGMPKDRFSAEMPDATLATLKIQPSEPRDSAVYFCASGYYTGELFFGEGSRLTVL.

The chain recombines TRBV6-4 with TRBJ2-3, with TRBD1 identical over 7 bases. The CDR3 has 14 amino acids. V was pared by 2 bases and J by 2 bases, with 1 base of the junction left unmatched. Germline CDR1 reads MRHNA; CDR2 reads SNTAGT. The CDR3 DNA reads TGTGCCAGCAGTGACAGGGGGCTCACAGATACGCAGTATTTT. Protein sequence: CASSDRGLTDTQYF.

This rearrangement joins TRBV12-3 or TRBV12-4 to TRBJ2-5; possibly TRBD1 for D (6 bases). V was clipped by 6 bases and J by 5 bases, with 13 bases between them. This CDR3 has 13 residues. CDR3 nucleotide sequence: TGTGCCAGCAGCCAGGGGAGTGGGGAGACCCAGTACTTC. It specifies CASSQGSGETQYF.

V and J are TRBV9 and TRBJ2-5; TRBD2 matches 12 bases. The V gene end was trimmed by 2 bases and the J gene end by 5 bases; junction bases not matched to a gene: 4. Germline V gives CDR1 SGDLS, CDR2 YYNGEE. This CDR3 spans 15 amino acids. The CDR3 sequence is CASSVLGLAGETQYF. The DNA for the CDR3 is TGTGCCAGCAGCGTTTTAGGACTAGCGGGGGAGACCCAGTACTTC.

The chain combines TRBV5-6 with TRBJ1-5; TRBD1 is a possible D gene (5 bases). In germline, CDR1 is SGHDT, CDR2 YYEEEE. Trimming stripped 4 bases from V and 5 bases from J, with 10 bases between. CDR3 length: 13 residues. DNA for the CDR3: TGTGCCAGCAGCCTGACCAGGGATCAGCCCCAGCATTTT. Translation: CASSLTRDQPQHF.

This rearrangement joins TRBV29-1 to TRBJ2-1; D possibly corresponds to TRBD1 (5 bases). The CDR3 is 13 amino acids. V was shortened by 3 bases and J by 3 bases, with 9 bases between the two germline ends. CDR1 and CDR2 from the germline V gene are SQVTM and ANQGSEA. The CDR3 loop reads CSVDQGSYNEQFF. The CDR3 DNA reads TGCAGCGTTGATCAGGGCAGCTACAATGAGCAGTTCTTC.

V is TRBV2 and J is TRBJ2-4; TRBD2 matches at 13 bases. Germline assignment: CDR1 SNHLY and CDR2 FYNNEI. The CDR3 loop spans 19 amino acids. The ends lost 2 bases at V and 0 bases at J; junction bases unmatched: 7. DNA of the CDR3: TGTGCCAGCAGTGAACAACTAGCGGGAGGGCCACTAGCCAAAAACATTCAGTACTTC. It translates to CASSEQLAGGPLAKNIQYF.

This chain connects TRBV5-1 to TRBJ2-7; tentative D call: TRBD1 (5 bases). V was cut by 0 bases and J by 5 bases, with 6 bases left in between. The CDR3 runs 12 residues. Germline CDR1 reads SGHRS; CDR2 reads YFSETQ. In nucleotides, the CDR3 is TGCGCCAGCAGCTTGGCAGGGAACGAGCAGTACTTC. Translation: CASSLAGNEQYF.

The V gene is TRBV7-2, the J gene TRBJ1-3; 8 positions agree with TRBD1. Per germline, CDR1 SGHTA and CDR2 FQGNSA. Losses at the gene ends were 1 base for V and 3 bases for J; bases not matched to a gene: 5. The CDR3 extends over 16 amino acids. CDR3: CASSLGQGALGNTIYF. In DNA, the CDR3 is TGTGCCAGCAGCTTAGGGCAGGGGGCGCTTGGAAACACCATATATTTT.

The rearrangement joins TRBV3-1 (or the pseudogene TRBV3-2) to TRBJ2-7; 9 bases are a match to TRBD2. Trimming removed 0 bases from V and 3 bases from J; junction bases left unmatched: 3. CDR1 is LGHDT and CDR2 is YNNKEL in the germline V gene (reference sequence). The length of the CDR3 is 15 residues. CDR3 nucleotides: TGTGCCAGCAGCCAAGATCTAGCGGGATTCTACGAGCAGTACTTC. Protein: CASSQDLAGFYEQYF.

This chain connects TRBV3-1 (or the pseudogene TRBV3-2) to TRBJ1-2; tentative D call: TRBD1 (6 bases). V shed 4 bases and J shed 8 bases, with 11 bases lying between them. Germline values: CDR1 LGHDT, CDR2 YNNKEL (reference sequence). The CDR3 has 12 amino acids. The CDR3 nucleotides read TGTGCCAGCAGCCTCGACAGGAACGGCTACACCTTC. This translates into CASSLDRNGYTF.

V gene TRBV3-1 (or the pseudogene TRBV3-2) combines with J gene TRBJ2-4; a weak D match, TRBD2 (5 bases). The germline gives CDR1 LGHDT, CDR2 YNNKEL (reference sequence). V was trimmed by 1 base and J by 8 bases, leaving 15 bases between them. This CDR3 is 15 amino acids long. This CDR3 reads CASSQGVRYGDIQYF. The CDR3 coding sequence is TGTGCCAGCAGCCAAGGGGTCCGCTACGGGGACATTCAGTACTTC.

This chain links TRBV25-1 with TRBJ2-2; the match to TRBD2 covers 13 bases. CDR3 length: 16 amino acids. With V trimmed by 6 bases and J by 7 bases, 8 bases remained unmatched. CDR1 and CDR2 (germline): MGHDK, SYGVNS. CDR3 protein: CASRQLAGGPRGELFF. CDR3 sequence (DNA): TGTGCCAGCAGACAACTAGCGGGAGGGCCGCGCGGGGAGCTGTTTTTT.

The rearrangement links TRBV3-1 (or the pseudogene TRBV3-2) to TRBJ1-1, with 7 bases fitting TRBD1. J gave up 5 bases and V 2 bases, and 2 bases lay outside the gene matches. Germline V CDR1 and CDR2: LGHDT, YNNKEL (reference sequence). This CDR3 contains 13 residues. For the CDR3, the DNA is TGTGCCAGCAGCCAACCAGGGGGGACTGAAGCTTTCTTT. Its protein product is CASSQPGGTEAFF.

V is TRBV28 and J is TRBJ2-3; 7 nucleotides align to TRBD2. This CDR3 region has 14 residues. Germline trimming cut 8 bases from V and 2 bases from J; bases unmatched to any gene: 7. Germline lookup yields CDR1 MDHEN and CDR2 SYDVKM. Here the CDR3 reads CASRKAGLTDTQYF. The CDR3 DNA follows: TGTGCCAGCCGAAAAGCGGGACTCACAGATACGCAGTATTTT. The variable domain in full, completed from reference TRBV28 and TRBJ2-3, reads DVKVTQSSRYLVKRTGEKVFLECVQDMDHENMFWYRQDPGLGLRLIYFSYDVKMKEKGDIPEGYSVSREKKERFSLILESASTNQTSMYLCASRKAGLTDTQYFGPGTRLTVL.

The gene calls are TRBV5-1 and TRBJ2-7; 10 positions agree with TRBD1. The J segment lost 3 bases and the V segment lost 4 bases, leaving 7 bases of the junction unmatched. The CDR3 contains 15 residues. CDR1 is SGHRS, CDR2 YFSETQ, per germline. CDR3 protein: CASSPRTGGIYEQYF. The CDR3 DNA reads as TGCGCCAGCAGCCCCCGGACAGGGGGAATCTACGAGCAGTACTTC.

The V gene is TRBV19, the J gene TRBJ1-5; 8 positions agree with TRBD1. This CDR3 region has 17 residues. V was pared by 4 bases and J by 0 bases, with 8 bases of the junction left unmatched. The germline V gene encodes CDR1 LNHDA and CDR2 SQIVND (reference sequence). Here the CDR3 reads CASSRDRGSASNQPQHF. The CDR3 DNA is TGTGCCAGTAGTAGAGACAGGGGATCGGCTAGCAATCAGCCCCAGCATTTT.